This is a list of T cell receptor beta chains from one sample in a study of blood T cells in healthy people across ages. Via MiXCR, TCRdb re-called the 5' RACE reads, giving one row per CDR3 protein. The data show around 800,000 distinct CDR3 sequences, with roughly 25% seen just once and less than 3.5% held by the top ten. These same data were also listed under a study on T cells of mothers and their children.

Input material: blood. These TCRs come from a boy between 5 and 17 years old in good health. Each CDR3 is given with its conserved first and last residue. The order of the fields is V gene, CDR3 protein.

TRBV29-1,CSVGERPPSEQYF
TRBV7-9,CASSLLVSASGGASDTQYF
TRBV28,CASSSFLLRGLGNQPQHF
TRBV20-1,CSAPPARLAAFRETQYF
TRBV28,CAGSLGAQGETQYF
TRBV27,CASGTGGQPQHF
TRBV29-1,CSAGTGESYEQYF
TRBV29-1,CSGKGAGEQYF
TRBV29-1,CSAAQGSGELFF
TRBV29-1,CSVWAAGNTIYF
TRBV12-3/TRBV12-4,CASSSLTGKESYNGQFF
TRBV20-1,CSARVQGAQGGYTF
TRBV5-1,CASSLARASTDTQYF
TRBV7-9,CASRFRDSPIYEQYF
TRBV6-6,CASSYRQGETQYF
TRBV7-9,CASSIGTGDNSPLHF